This TCR beta chain derives from a study of neurological immune-mediated disorders (dated by TCRdb to about 2019). In the study overall: Of the 35 or so multiple sclerosis patients, about 31 had relapsing-remitting MS and 3 had secondary progressive MS. Alongside PBMC samples, the set of 106 TCR-beta libraries contained longitudinal samples, technical triplicates, and paired CD4+ and CD8+ T-cell subsets that had been sorted. The cohort was made up of around 70 subjects, consisting of around 14 HAM/TSP patients, about 34 multiple sclerosis patients and around 20 healthy controls. The study compared peripheral blood TCR-beta repertoires of HTLV-I-associated myelopathy (HAM/TSP) patients, multiple sclerosis patients and healthy controls using UMI-based sequencing. Broader findings and caveats from the paper: No association of the MS cluster with clinical or MRI features was observed, and the need for larger cohorts was stated by the authors. Repertoires from 18 of 34 MS patients were grouped by phylogenetic analysis into a cluster of related CDR3 sequences, suggesting a possible repertoire-level signature. No identical CDR3 amino acid sequences were found to be shared among expanded clones across subjects, suggesting that TCR-beta repertoires were private in all groups. TCR clonal expansion was highest in HAM/TSP patients and lowest in MS patients, with MS patients falling below even healthy controls.

For unsorted PBMC libraries, 2 million PBMCs were used after storage in RNAlater at -80 degrees C until RNA extraction. Multiple sclerosis patients were enrolled in a US clinical protocol under which disease progression was evaluated by magnetic resonance imaging. Peripheral blood underwent Ficoll-Hypaque density gradient centrifugation to isolate PBMCs, which were then cryopreserved in liquid nitrogen. The sample holds many counts of this clonotype. No antigen is known for it. No clone much larger than this one lies a single base away; base qualities are absent. Reading the germline V gene gives CDR1 SNHLY and CDR2 FYNNEI. Counted from cysteine to phenylalanine, this CDR3 has 13 amino acids. This entry keeps only the CDR3 DNA: 39 bases, framed from base 1. V lost 2 bases and J lost 2 bases; the stretch between them is 6 bases long. cDNA was synthesized by template-switch 5'RACE using a primer with a 10-nucleotide random unique molecular identifier that tagged each TCR transcript. Every sequencing run yielded over 180 million TCR-beta sequences covering 15-18 subjects. The RNeasy kit was used for extraction of total RNA. The KAPA Real-time Library Amplification kit was used to amplify TCR-beta VDJ regions with primers for the TCR constant region and the 5'RACE anchor. Sample indexes and Illumina adaptors were added in a first PCR, after which library yield was increased in a second PCR. After Ampure bead purification, the roughly 650 bp TCR product was size-selected on a 2% E-gel SizeSelection system. Before pooling, library quality was assessed on a Bioanalyzer, concentration was determined with Qubit, and library quantification was performed with the Kapa Library Quantification kit. Libraries were sequenced paired-end 2 x 150 bp on an Illumina HiSeq 2500. To increase sequence diversity, roughly 23-30% phiX was spiked into each library pool. The authors' analysis ran thus. The UMI-based MiGEC pipeline processed quality-filtered reads and removed over 75% of raw TCR sequences during error correction. IMGT germline references were used for alignment of VDJ genes, and clonotypes were defined by a unique CDR3 amino acid sequence together with V-J genes. Clonal expansion, Shannon diversity and CDR3 relatedness were evaluated with VDJtools (CalcPairwiseDistances, ClusterSamples), while phylogenetic trees were built in CLCbio workbench. Clones with at least 8 unique UMIs were defined as expanded, with this threshold being based on coefficient-of-variation modelling across technical triplicates. In-frame beta chains were kept once TCRdb had trimmed the public reads at Q25 with fastp and called clones with MiXCR. Rows merge per CDR3 protein into single entries with the most common DNA and genes. It is TCRdb's table, rather than the study itself, that gives the V and J calls and clone size. This sample lists 85,000 to 90,000 distinct CDR3 sequences; under 4.5% were detected once. Clones ranked in the top ten supply approximately 3% of the sample.

The source is a woman aged 45-65 years with multiple sclerosis. Sequenced: PBMCs. The rearranged chain carries TRBV2 and TRBJ1-2, with no D gene named confidently. The CDR3 in this case is CASSEMGNYGYTF. The DNA sequence is as follows: TGTGCCAGCAGTGAAATGGGAAACTATGGCTACACCTTC.